The sequence of this TCR beta chain was determined in a study of blood T cell repertoires in COVID-19. Study-level information: The United States, Italy and Spain were the sources of the acute and convalescent COVID-19 samples. From T cells, B-cell-depleted T cells, or PBMCs came the material, which was cDNA or gDNA.

In the authors' workflow: Amplification from reference gene primers served as the basis for estimated nucleated cell counts. Repertoires were generated with immunoSEQ multiplex PCR, while TCRdb's copy carries only in-frame clones and drops some. For V, J and clone size, that table is used; D and trimming come from the DNA. The data contain 150,000 to 200,000 clones, around 90% of them singletons. V shed 1 base and J 8 bases; nucleotides not matched to a gene: 12. CDR3 length equals 16 residues. CDR1 and CDR2 from the germline V gene are SEHNR and FQNEAQ (reference sequence). The chain combines TRBV7-9 with TRBJ1-2; 8 bases align to TRBD1. This clonotype was sampled from a man between 35 and 55 years old with active or convalescent COVID-19. Sequencing was performed on peripheral blood. The CDR3 DNA follows: TGTGCCAGCAGCTTAGTTCTTAGACAGGGGACGGGCGGCTACACCTTC. Amino acids: CASSLVLRQGTGGYTF.